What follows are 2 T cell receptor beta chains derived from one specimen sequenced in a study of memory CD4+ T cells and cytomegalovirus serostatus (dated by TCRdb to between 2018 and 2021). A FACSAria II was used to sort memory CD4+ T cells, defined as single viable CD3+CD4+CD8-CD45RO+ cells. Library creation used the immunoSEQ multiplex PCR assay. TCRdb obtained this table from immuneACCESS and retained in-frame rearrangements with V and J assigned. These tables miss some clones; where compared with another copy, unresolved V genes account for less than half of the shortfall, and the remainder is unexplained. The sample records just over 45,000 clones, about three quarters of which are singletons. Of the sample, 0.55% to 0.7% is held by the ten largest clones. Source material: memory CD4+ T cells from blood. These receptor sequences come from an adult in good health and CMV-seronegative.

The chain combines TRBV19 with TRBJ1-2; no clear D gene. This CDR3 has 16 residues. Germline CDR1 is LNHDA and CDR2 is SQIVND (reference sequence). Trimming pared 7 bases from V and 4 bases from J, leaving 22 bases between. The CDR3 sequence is CASTSIRQSGAYGYTF. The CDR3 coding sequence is TGTGCCAGTACCTCAATCCGGCAATCGGGAGCCTATGGCTACACCTTC.

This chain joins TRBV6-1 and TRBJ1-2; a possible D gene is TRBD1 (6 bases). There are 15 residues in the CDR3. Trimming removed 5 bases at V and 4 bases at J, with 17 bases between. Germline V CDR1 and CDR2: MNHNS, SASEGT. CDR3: CASSFYPTGGYGYTF. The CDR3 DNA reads TGTGCCAGCAGTTTTTACCCGACAGGCGGCTATGGCTACACCTTC.